This T cell receptor beta chain comes out of a study of shared clonotypes between healthy human individuals. The assay ran at deep level. Several immunoSEQ plates received, in even portions, the genomic DNA of each subset. Replicate PCRs from sorted subsets contained roughly 200 ng DNA, which is 31,000 or so T cell genomes. Method: immunoSEQ multiplex PCR; TCRdb's copy keeps in-frame clones and lacks some. The sample includes 2 million to 2.5 million clones, roughly 93% of them seen just once. CDR1 and CDR2 (germline): GTSNPN, SVGIG (reference sequence). With 1 base removed from V and 5 bases from J, the gap between germline ends came to 12 bases. The length of the CDR3 is 14 residues. In the CD4+ fraction, cells were divided into CD45RA+ naive and CD45RA-negative memory subsets.

The V and J genes are TRBV30 and TRBJ1-5; no clear D gene. The clonotype comes from a man aged 18 to 29 in good health. Some clones in this sample may be carry-over from other donors' samples. Source material: naive CD4+ T cells from PBMCs. Documented subset: CD45RA+ positively selected. CDR3 amino acids: CAWSGSSRDQPQHF. The CDR3 bases are TGTGCCTGGAGTGGATCATCTAGGGATCAGCCCCAGCATTTT.